A selection of T cell receptor beta chains follows, all from one sample in a study of blood T cells in healthy people across ages. MiXCR, applied by TCRdb to the 5' RACE reads, yields one record per CDR3 protein. The sample lists about 1.7 million distinct CDR3 sequences; 28% were seen once. Sequencing was done on a sample of blood. These receptors all stem from a woman aged 25 to 39 in good health. The CDR3 runs from the conserved cysteine through the conserved F or W. A D gene is named only where the DNA matches it firmly. Not every row has a clone size; where given, it reads once, few, many or a size class.

cdr3_aa	cdr3_nt	d_call	clone_size	v_call	j_call	cdr3_length
CASSGSAKNIQYF	TGTGCCAGCAGCGGGTCAGCCAAAAACATTCAGTACTTC	-	-	TRBV25-1	TRBJ2-4	13
CASSLDRAEYNEQFF	TGTGCCAGCAGCTTAGATCGGGCGGAGTACAATGAGCAGTTCTTC	-	-	TRBV11-3	TRBJ2-1	15
CASSQIRNEQFF	TGTGCCAGCAGTCAAATTCGGAATGAGCAGTTCTTC	-	-	TRBV12-3/TRBV12-4	TRBJ2-1	12
CAWSVRGGTEAFF	TGCGCCTGGAGTGTAAGGGGCGGCACTGAAGCTTTCTTT	-	-	TRBV30	TRBJ1-1	13
CASSYDSYTSEAFF	TGTGCCAGCAGCTACGACAGTTATACCTCTGAAGCTTTCTTT	-	-	TRBV12-3/TRBV12-4	TRBJ1-1	14
CASSYLVAGANVLTF	TGTGCCAGCAGTTATTTGGTGGCCGGGGCCAACGTCCTGACTTTC	-	few	TRBV6-5	TRBJ2-6	15
CASGELSGRGHTF	TGTGCCAGCGGTGAACTGAGTGGGCGCGGCCACACCTTC	-	-	TRBV7-2	TRBJ1-2	13
CASSLHAGAVLYSTDTQYF	TGTGCCAGCAGCTTACACGCGGGGGCCGTCTTATATAGCACAGATACGCAGTATTTT	-	many	TRBV7-2	TRBJ2-3	19
CASSLGVLGTDTQYF	TGTGCCAGCAGCTTAGGGGTTCTGGGCACAGATACGCAGTATTTT	-	few	TRBV7-2	TRBJ2-3	15
CARPWVIVSGANVLTF	TGTGCCAGACCCTGGGTGATTGTCTCTGGGGCCAACGTCCTGACTTTC	-	-	TRBV28	TRBJ2-6	16
CAVSESGTGRKHEQYF	TGTGCCGTCAGTGAGTCAGGGACGGGGCGAAAGCACGAGCAGTACTTC	-	-	TRBV10-3	TRBJ2-7	16
CAWSKGGDYGYTF	TGTGCCTGGAGTAAAGGGGGGGACTATGGCTACACCTTC	-	few	TRBV30	TRBJ1-2	13
CAISEREQHYEQYF	TGTGCCATCAGTGAGCGGGAGCAACACTACGAGCAGTACTTC	-	-	TRBV10-3	TRBJ2-7	14
CSARRDRAGAEAFF	TGCAGTGCTAGGCGGGACAGGGCTGGGGCTGAAGCTTTCTTT	TRBD1	-	TRBV20-1	TRBJ1-1	14
CASSFTPWDYGYTF	TGTGCCAGCAGTTTTACTCCCTGGGACTATGGCTACACCTTC	-	-	TRBV27	TRBJ1-2	14
CSAPLSPRGAFF	TGCAGTGCTCCATTATCACCTCGAGGGGCTTTCTTT	-	-	TRBV20-1	TRBJ1-1	12
CASRLAINYNEQFF	TGTGCCAGCAGACTAGCGATTAACTACAATGAGCAGTTCTTC	TRBD2	many	TRBV7-9	TRBJ2-1	14
CASRGYGPSGGRINEQFF	TGTGCCAGCAGAGGGTACGGACCTAGCGGGGGCAGGATCAATGAGCAGTTCTTC	TRBD2	many	TRBV7-9	TRBJ2-1	18
CASSSLAGGAAEQYF	TGTGCCAGCAGTTCACTAGCGGGAGGCGCGGCCGAGCAGTACTTC	TRBD2	many	TRBV6-6	TRBJ2-7	15
CASSEGLAASEGEQYF	TGCGCCAGCAGCGAGGGACTAGCGGCATCCGAGGGCGAGCAGTACTTC	TRBD2	few	TRBV5-1	TRBJ2-7	16
CASRDNSGSSETQYF	TGTGCCAGCAGGGATAATAGCGGGAGTTCTGAGACCCAGTACTTC	TRBD2	few	TRBV25-1	TRBJ2-5	15
CSANKEGNQPQHF	TGCAGTGCTAATAAGGAGGGGAATCAGCCCCAGCATTTT	-	-	TRBV20-1	TRBJ1-5	13
CSARDRGLGAGYNEQFF	TGCAGTGCTAGAGATAGGGGCTTGGGAGCGGGCTACAATGAGCAGTTCTTC	-	-	TRBV20-1	TRBJ2-1	17
CASSLAYRGGAEAFF	TGTGCCAGCAGCTTAGCCTACAGGGGAGGCGCTGAAGCTTTCTTT	TRBD1	few	TRBV7-9	TRBJ1-1	15
CASSLYQWGTSSYNEQFF	TGTGCCAGCAGTTTATATCAATGGGGGACGAGCTCCTACAATGAGCAGTTCTTC	-	few	TRBV12-3/TRBV12-4	TRBJ2-1	18
CASSLSWDNEKLFF	TGTGCCAGCAGTTTAAGCTGGGACAATGAAAAACTGTTTTTT	-	few	TRBV12-3/TRBV12-4	TRBJ1-4	14
CASSLGREQFF	TGTGCCAGCAGCTTAGGCAGGGAGCAGTTCTTC	-	many	TRBV5-1	TRBJ2-1	11
CASSPLGSGGTDTQYF	TGTGCCAGCAGCCCTCTCGGAAGCGGGGGTACAGATACGCAGTATTTT	TRBD2	-	TRBV5-6	TRBJ2-3	16
CASSGGQGAYTGELFF	TGTGCCAGCAGCGGGGGACAGGGGGCGTACACCGGGGAGCTGTTTTTT	TRBD1	-	TRBV5-5	TRBJ2-2	16
CAGHRTGNYEQYF	TGTGCCGGTCACAGGACAGGGAACTACGAGCAGTACTTC	TRBD1	-	TRBV30	TRBJ2-7	13
CASSPGHENEKLFF	TGTGCCAGCTCACCGGGACATGAGAATGAAAAACTGTTTTTT	-	few	TRBV18	TRBJ1-4	14